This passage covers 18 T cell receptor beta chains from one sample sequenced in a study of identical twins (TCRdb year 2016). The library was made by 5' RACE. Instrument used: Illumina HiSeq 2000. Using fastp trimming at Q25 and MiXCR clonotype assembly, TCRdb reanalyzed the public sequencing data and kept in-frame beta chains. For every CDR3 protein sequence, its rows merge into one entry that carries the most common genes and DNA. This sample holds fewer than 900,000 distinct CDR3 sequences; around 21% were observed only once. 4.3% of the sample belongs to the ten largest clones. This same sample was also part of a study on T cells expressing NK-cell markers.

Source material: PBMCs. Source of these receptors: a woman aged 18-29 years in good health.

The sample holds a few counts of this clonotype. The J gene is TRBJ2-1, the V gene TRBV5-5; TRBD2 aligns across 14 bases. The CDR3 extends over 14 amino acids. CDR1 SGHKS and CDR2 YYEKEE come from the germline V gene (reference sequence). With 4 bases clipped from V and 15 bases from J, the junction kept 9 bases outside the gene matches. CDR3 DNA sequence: TGTGCCAGCAGCCCGATGACTAGCGGGAGGGGTTGGTTCTTC. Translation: CASSPMTSGRGWFF.

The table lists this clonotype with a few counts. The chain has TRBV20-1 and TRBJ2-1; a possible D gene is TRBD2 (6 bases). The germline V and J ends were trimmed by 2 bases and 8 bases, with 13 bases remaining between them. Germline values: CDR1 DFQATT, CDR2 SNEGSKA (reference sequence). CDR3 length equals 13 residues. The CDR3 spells CSARSELADEQFF. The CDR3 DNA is TGCAGTGCTAGATCGGAACTAGCCGATGAGCAGTTCTTC.

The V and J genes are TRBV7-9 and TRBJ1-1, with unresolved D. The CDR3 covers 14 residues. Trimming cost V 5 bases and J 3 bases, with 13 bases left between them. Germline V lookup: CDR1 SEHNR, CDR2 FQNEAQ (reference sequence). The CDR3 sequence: CASSPMAGYTEAFF. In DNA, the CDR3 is TGTGCCAGCAGCCCCATGGCGGGCTACACTGAAGCTTTCTTT. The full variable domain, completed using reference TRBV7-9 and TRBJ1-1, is DTGVSQNPRHKITKRGQNVTFRCDPISEHNRLYWYRQTLGQGPEFLTYFQNEAQLEKSRLLSDRFSAERPKGSFSTLEIQRTEQGDSAMYLCASSPMAGYTEAFFGQGTRLTVV.

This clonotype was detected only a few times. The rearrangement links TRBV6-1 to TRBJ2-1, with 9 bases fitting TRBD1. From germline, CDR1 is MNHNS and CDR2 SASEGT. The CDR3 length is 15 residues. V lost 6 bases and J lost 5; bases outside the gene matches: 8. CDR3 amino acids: CASSARDRANNEQFF. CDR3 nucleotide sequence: TGTGCCAGCAGCGCCAGGGACAGGGCTAACAATGAGCAGTTCTTC.

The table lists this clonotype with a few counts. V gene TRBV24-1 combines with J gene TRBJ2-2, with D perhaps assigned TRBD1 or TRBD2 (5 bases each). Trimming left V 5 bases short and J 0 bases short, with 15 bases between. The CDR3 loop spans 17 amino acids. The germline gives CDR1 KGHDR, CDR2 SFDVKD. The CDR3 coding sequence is TGTGCCACCAGTGTTCTACCCGGGGCCGCGAACACCGGGGAGCTGTTTTTT. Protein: CATSVLPGAANTGELFF.

In DNA, the CDR3 is TGTGCCAGCAGCCAGGGGCGGGAGGCTTACAATGAGCAGTTCTTC. It codes for CASSQGREAYNEQFF. This chain links TRBV9 with TRBJ2-1; 8 bases agree with TRBD2. V lost 4 bases to trimming and J lost 4 bases; unmatched junction nucleotides: 7. CDR1 and CDR2 from the germline V gene are SGDLS and YYNGEE. This CDR3 has 15 residues. Full variable domain (rest looked up from reference TRBV9 and TRBJ2-1): DSGVTQTPKHLITATGQRVTLRCSPRSGDLSVYWYQQSLDQGLQFLIQYYNGEERAKGNILERFSAQQFPDLHSELNLSSLELGDSALYFCASSQGREAYNEQFFGPGTRLTVL.

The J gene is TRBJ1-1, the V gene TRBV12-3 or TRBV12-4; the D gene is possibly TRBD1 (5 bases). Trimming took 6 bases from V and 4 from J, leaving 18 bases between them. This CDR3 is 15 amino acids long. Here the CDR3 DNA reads TGTGCCAGCAGCCCTTCGTGGGGGGTAGGCACTGAAGCTTTCTTT. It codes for CASSPSWGVGTEAFF.

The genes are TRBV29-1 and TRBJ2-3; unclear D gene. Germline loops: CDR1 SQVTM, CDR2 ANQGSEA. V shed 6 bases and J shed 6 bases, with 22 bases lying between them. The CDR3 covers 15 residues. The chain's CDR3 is CSVSPRGWGSDTQYF. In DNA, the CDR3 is TGCAGCGTGAGTCCCAGAGGTTGGGGAAGTGATACGCAGTATTTT.

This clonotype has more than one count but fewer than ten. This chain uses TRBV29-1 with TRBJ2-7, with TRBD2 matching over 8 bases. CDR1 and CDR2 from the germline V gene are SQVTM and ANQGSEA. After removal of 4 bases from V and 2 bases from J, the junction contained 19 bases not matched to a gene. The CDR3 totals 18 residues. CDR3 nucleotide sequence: TGCAGCGTTGGGGTCCGCGGGGGGTACCCATCCCCTACCTACGAGCAGTACTTC. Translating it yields CSVGVRGGYPSPTYEQYF.

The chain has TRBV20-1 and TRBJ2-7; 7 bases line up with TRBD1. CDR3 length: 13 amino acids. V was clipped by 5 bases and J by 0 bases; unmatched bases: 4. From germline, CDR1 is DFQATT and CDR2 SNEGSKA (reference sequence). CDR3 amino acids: CSAGRDSSYEQYF. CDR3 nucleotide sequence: TGCAGTGCTGGAAGGGACAGCTCCTACGAGCAGTACTTC.

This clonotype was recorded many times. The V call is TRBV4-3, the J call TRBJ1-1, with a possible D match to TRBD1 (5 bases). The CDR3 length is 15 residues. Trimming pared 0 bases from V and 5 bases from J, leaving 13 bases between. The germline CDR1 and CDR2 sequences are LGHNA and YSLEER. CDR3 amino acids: CASSQDSAGGTEAFF. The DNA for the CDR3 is TGCGCCAGCAGCCAAGATTCAGCGGGGGGGACTGAAGCTTTCTTT.

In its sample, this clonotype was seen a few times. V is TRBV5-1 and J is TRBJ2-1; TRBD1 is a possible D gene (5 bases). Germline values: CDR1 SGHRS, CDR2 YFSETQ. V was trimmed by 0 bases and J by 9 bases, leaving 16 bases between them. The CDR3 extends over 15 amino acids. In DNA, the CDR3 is TGCGCCAGCAGCTTGGTTACAGGCGCCTCGGGTGAGCAGTTCTTC. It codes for CASSLVTGASGEQFF.

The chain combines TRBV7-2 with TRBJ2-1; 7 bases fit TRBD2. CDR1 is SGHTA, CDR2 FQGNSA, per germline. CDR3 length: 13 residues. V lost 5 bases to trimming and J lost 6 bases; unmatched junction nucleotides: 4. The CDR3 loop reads CASSTGTTNEQFF. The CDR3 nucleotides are TGTGCCAGCAGCACGGGGACTACCAATGAGCAGTTCTTC.

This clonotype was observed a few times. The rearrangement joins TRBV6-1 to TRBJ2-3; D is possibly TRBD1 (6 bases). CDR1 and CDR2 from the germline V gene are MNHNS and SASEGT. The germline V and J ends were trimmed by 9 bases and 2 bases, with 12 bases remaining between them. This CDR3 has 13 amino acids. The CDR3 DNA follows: TGTGCCAGTCAGGGGCAGACCACAGATACGCAGTATTTT. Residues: CASQGQTTDTQYF.

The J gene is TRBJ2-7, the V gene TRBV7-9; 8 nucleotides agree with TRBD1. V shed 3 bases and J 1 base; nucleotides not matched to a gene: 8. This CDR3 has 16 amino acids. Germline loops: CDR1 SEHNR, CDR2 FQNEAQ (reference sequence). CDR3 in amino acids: CASSFSAGGRSYEQYF. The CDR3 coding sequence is TGTGCCAGCAGCTTCAGTGCAGGGGGCAGGTCCTACGAGCAGTACTTC. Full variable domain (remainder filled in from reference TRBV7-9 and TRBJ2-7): DTGVSQNPRHKITKRGQNVTFRCDPISEHNRLYWYRQTLGQGPEFLTYFQNEAQLEKSRLLSDRFSAERPKGSFSTLEIQRTEQGDSAMYLCASSFSAGGRSYEQYFGPGTRLTVT.

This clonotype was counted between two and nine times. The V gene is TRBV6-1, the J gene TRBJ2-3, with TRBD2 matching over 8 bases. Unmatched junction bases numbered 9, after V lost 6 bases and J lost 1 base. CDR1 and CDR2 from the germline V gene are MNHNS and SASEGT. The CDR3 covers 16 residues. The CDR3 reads CASSLTGGGGTDTQYF. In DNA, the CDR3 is TGTGCCAGCAGCCTCACGGGAGGGGGGGGCACAGATACGCAGTATTTT.

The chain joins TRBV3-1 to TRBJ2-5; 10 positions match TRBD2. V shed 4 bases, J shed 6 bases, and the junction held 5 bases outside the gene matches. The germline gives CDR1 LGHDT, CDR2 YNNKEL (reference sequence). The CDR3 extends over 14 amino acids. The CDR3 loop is CASSPAGGPKTQYF. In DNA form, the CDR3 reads TGTGCCAGCAGCCCAGCGGGAGGGCCGAAGACCCAGTACTTC.

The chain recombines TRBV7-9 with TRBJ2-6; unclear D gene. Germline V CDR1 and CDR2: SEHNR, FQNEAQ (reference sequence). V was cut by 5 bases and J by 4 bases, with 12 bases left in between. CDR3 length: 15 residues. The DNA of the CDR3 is TGTGCCAGCAGCCGAGACCGCTCCGGGGCCAACGTCCTGACTTTC. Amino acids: CASSRDRSGANVLTF.